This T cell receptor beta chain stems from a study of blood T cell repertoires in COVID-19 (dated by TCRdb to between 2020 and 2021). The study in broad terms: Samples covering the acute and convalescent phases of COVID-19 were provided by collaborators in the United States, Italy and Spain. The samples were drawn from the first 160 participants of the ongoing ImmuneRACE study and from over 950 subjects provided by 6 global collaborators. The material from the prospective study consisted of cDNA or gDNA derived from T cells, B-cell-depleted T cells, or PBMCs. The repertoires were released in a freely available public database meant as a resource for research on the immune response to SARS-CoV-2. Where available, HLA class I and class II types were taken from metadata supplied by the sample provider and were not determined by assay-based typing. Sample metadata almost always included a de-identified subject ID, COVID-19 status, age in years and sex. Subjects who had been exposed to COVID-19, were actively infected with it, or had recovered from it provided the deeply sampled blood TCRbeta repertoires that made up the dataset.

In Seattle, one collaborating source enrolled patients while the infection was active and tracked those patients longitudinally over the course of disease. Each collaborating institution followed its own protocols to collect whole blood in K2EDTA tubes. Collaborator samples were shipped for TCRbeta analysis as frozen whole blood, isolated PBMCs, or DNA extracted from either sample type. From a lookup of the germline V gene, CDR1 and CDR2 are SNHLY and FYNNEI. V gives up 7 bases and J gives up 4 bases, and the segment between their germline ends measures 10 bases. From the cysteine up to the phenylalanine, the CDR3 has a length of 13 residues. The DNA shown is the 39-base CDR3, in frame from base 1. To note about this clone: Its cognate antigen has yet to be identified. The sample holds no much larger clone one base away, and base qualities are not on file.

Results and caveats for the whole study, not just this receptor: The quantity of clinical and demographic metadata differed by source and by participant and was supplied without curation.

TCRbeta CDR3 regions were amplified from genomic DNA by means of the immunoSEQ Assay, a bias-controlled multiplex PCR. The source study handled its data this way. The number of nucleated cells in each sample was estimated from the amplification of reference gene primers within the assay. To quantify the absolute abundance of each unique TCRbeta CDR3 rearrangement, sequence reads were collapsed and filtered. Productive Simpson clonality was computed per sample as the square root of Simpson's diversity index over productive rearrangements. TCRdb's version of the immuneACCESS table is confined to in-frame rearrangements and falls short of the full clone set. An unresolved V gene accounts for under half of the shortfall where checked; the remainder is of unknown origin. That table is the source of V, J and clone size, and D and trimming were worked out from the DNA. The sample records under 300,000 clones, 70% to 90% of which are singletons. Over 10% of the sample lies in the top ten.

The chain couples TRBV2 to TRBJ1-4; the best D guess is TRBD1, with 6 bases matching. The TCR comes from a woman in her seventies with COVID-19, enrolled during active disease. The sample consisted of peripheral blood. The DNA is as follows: TGTGCCAGCATGAGGGGGTTTAATGAAAAACTGTTTTTT. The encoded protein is CASMRGFNEKLFF.